This T cell receptor beta chain was obtained from a study of blood T cell repertoires in COVID-19. Study-wide context: Italy, Spain and the United States were the sources of the convalescent and acute COVID-19 samples. T cells, B-cell-depleted T cells, or PBMCs provided the cDNA or gDNA that served as material.

TCRdb keeps only in-frame clones here, not all; method: immunoSEQ multiplex PCR. The table includes 340,000 or so clones, around 80% detected once. The CDR3 length is 13 residues. Germline CDR1 and CDR2: MNHEY and SVGAGI. The germline V and J ends were trimmed by 5 bases and 5 bases, with 12 bases remaining between them. The rearrangement links TRBV6-5 to TRBJ1-1; D is unclear. This TCR was recovered from a man aged 30 to 45 with active or convalescent COVID-19. Sequences were obtained from peripheral blood. This chain's CDR3 is CASSTGRETEAFF. CDR3 DNA: TGTGCCAGCAGTACCGGACGGGAAACTGAAGCTTTCTTT.